This T cell receptor (beta chain) was captured by sequencing in a study of cytomegalovirus exposure and HLA in healthy donors. The CDR3 runs 18 residues. Germline V gene lookup returns CDR1 SSHAT and CDR2 FNYEAQ (reference sequence). Study-wide results and caveats: Later work found most CMV-associated TCR beta chains apparently HLA-restricted. Later analysis associated a missense DCLRE1C variant with TCR beta V- and J-gene trimming.

The PCR had 60 Vbeta and 13 Jbeta primers. In the authors' methods: Later, tens of millions of unique TCR beta chains were counted in an analysis, and 8.5 million to 13 million of them were shared. Using immunoSEQ multiplex PCR, the repertoire was profiled, and TCRdb retains in-frame clones only, with some absent. The D gene and trimming were derived from the DNA, and the V and J assignments and clone size from that table. The table has 200,000 to 300,000 clones, roughly four fifths seen once. Regarding this clone: The target antigen is unknown. An end of the junction differs from the germline gene, which may be a read error.

Sequenced input: PBMCs. The chain has TRBV7-7 and TRBJ2-4, with 16 nucleotides matching TRBD2. The receptor was isolated from a woman in her thirties or forties in good health and CMV-seropositive. For the CDR3, the DNA is TGTGCTAGCAGCTTAGGGACTAGCGGGAGGGCCTTATGTAACATTCAGTACTTC. Its protein is CASSLGTSGRALCNIQYF.